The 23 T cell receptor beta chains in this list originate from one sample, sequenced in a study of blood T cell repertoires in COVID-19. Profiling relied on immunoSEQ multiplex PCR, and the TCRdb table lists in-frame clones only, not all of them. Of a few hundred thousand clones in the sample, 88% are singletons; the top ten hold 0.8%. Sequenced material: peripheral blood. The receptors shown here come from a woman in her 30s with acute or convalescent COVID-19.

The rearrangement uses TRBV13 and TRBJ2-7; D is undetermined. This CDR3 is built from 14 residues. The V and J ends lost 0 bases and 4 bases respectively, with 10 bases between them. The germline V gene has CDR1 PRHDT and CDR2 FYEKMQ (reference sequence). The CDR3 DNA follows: TGTGCCAGCAGCTTAGGTCCCCAGGCGTACGAGCAGTACTTC. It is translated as CASSLGPQAYEQYF.

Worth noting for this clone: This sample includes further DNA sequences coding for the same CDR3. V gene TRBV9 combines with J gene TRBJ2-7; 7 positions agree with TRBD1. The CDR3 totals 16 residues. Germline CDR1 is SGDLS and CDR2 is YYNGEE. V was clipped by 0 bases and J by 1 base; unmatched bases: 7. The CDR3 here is CASSVGAGGSSYEQYF. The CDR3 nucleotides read TGTGCCAGCAGCGTAGGGGCAGGGGGATCATCCTACGAGCAGTACTTC.

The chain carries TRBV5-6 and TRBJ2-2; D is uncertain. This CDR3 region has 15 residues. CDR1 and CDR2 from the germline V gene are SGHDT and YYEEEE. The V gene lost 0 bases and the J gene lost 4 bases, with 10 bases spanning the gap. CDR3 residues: CASSLDLSRTGELFF. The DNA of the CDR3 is TGTGCCAGCAGCTTGGATCTTAGCCGCACCGGGGAGCTGTTTTTT.

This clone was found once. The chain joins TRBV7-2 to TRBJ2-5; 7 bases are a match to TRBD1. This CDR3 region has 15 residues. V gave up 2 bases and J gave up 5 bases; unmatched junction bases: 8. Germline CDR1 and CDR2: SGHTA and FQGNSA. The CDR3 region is CASSLSRGLSETQYF. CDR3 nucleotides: TGTGCCAGCAGCTTAAGTAGGGGGCTGTCGGAGACCCAGTACTTC.

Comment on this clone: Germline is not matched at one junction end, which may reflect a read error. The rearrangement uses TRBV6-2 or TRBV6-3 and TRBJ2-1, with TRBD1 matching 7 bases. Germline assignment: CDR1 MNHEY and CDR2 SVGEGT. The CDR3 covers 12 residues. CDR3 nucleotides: TGTGCCAGCAGCTACTTGGGGACAGAACAGTTCTTC. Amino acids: CASSYLGTEQFF.

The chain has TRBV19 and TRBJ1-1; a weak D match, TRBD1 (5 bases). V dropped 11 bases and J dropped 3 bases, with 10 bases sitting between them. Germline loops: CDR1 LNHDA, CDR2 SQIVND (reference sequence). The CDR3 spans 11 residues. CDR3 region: CASAGYTEAFF. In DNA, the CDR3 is TGTGCCTCCGCAGGGTACACTGAAGCTTTCTTT. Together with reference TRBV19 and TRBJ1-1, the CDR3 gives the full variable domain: DGGITQSPKYLFRKEGQNVTLSCEQNLNHDAMYWYRQDPGQGLRLIYYSQIVNDFQKGDIAEGYSVSREKKESFPLTVTSAQKNPTAFYLCASAGYTEAFFGQGTRLTVV.

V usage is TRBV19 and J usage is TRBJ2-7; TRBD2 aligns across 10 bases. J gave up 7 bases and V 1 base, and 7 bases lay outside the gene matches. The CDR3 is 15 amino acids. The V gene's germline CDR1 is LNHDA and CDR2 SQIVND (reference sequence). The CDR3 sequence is CASSIGLAGETEQYF. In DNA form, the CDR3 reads TGTGCCAGTAGTATAGGTCTAGCGGGAGAGACTGAGCAGTACTTC.

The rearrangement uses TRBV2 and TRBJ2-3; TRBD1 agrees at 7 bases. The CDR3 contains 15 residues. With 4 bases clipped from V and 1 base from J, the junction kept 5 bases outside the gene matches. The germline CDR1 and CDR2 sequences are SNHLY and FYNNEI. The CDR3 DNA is TGTGCCAGCAGTGGACAGGGTCGGGGCACAGATACGCAGTATTTT. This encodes CASSGQGRGTDTQYF.

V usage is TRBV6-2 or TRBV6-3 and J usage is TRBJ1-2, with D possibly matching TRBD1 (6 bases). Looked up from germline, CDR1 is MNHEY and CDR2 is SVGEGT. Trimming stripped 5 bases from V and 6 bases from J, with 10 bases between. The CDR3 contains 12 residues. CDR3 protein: CASSQTGHGYTF. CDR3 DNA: TGTGCCAGCAGTCAGACAGGCCATGGCTACACCTTC.

Here the CDR3 reads CASSLLGQGSHEQYF. The CDR3 DNA is TGTGCCAGCAGCTTACTGGGACAGGGCTCTCACGAGCAGTACTTC. The chain employs TRBV11-2 and TRBJ2-7; 9 nucleotides align to TRBD1. This CDR3 has 15 amino acids. The germline V gene has CDR1 SGHAT and CDR2 FQNNGV. Trimming took 2 bases from V and 5 from J; bases not matched to a gene: 7.

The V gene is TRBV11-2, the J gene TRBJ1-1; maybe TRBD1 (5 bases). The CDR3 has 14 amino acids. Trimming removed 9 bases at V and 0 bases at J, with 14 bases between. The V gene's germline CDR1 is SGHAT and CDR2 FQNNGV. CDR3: CASKIGQMNTEAFF. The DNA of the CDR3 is TGTGCCAGTAAGATCGGACAAATGAACACTGAAGCTTTCTTT.

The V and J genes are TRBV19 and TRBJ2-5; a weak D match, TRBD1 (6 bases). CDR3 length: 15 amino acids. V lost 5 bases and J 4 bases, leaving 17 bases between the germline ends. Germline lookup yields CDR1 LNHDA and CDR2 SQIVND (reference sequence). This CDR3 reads CASSPIGQNGETQYF. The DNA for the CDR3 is TGTGCCAGTAGTCCCATAGGACAGAATGGAGAGACCCAGTACTTC.

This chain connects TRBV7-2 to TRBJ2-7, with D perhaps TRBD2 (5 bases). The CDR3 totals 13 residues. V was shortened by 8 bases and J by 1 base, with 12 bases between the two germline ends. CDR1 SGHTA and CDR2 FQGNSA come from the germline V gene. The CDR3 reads CASRERGSYEQYF. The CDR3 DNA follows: TGTGCCAGCCGAGAGCGAGGGTCCTACGAGCAGTACTTC.

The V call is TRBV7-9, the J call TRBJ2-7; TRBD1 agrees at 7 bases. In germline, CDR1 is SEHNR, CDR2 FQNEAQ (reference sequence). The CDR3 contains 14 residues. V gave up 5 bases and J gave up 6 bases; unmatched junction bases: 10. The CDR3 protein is CASSPTGKGGEQYF. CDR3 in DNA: TGTGCCAGCAGCCCGACAGGGAAGGGTGGCGAGCAGTACTTC. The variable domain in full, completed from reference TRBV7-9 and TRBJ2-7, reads DTGVSQNPRHKITKRGQNVTFRCDPISEHNRLYWYRQTLGQGPEFLTYFQNEAQLEKSRLLSDRFSAERPKGSFSTLEIQRTEQGDSAMYLCASSPTGKGGEQYFGPGTRLTVT.

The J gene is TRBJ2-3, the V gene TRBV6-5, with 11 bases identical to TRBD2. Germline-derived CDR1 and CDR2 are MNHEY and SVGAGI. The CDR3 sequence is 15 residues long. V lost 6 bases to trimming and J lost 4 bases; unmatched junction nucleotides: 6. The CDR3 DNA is TGTGCCAGCAGCTTAGCGGGAGGGCCGGCAGATACGCAGTATTTT. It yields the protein CASSLAGGPADTQYF.

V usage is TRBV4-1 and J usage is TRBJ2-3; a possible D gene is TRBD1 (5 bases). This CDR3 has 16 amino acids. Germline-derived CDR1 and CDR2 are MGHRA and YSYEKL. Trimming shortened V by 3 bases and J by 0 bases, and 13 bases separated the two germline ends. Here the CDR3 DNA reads TGCGCCAGCAGCCAGAGTCCAGGGATTAGCACAGATACGCAGTATTTT. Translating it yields CASSQSPGISTDTQYF.

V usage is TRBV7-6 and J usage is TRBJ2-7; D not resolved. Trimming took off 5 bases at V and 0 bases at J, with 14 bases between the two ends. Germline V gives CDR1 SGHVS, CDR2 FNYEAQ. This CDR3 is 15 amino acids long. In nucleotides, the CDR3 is TGTGCCAGCAGCACCTTAGGCGGCAGCTCCTACGAGCAGTACTTC. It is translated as CASSTLGGSSYEQYF.

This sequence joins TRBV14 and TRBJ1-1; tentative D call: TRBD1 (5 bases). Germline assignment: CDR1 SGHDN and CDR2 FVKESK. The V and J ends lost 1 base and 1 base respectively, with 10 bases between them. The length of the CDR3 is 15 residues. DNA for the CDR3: TGTGCCAGCAGCCAAGTCCAGGGAGGGAACACTGAAGCTTTCTTT. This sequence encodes CASSQVQGGNTEAFF.

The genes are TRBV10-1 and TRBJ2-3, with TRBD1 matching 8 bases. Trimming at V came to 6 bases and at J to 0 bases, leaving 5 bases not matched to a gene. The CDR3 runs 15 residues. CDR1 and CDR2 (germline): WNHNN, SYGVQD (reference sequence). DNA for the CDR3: TGCGCCAGCAGCCAGGACAGGGATAGCACAGATACGCAGTATTTT. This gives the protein CASSQDRDSTDTQYF.

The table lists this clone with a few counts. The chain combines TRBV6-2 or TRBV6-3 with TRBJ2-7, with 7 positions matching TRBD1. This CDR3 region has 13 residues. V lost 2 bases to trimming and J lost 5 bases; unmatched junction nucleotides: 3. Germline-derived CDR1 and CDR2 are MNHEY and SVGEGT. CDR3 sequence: CASSYGTVNEQYF. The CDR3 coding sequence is TGTGCCAGCAGTTACGGGACAGTCAACGAGCAGTACTTC.

The CDR3: CASSLQGPETQYF. In nucleotides, the CDR3 is TGTGCCAGCAGCTTGCAGGGGCCAGAGACCCAGTACTTC. The genes are TRBV5-4 and TRBJ2-5, with D possibly TRBD1 on 6 matching bases. V lost 1 base and J 4 bases, leaving 8 bases between the germline ends. CDR3 size: 13 residues. Germline lookup yields CDR1 SGHNT and CDR2 YYREEE (reference sequence).

The CDR3 loop is CASSFTGTSAYNEQFF. The CDR3 DNA reads as TGTGCCAGCAGCTTTACCGGGACTAGCGCATACAATGAGCAGTTCTTC. The gene calls are TRBV2 and TRBJ2-1; 10 positions agree with TRBD2. The CDR3 spans 16 residues. The germline V gene has CDR1 SNHLY and CDR2 FYNNEI. Trimming took 6 bases from V and 4 from J; bases not matched to a gene: 9.

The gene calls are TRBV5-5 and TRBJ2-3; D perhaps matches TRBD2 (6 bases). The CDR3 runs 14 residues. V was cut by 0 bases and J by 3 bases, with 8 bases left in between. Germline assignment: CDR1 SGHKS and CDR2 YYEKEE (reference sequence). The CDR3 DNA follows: TGTGCCAGCAGCTTGGAGGGACTTACAGATACGCAGTATTTT. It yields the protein CASSLEGLTDTQYF. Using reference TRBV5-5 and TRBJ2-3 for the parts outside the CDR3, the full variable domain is DAGVTQSPTHLIKTRGQQVTLRCSPISGHKSVSWYQQVLGQGPQFIFQYYEKEERGRGNFPDRFSARQFPNYSSELNVNALLLGDSALYLCASSLEGLTDTQYFGPGTRLTVL.